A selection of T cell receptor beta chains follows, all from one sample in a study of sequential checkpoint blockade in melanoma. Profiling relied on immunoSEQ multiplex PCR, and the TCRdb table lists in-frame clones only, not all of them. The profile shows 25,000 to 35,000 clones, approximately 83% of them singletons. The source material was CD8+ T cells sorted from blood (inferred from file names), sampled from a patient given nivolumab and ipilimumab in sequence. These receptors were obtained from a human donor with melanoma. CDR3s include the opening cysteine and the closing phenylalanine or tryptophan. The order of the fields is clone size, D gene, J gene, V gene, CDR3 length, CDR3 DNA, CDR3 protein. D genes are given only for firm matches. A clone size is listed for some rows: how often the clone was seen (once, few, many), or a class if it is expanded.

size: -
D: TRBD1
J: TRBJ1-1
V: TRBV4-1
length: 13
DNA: TGCGCCAGCAGCACCCCAGGGGGCACTGAAGCTTTCTTT
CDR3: CASSTPGGTEAFF

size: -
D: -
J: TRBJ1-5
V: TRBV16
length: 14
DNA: TGTGCCAGCAGCCAATTAGGCCTAGAGCAGCCCCAGCATTTT
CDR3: CASSQLGLEQPQHF

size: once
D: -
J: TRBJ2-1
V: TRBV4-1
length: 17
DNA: TGCGCCAGCAGCGCCCAGCGCGGTCTCCTCTCCTACAATGAGCAGTTCTTC
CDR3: CASSAQRGLLSYNEQFF

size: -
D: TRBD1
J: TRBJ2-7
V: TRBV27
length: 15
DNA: TGTGCCAGCAGTCCCCGGGACAGGGATTCCTACGAGCAGTACTTC
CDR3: CASSPRDRDSYEQYF

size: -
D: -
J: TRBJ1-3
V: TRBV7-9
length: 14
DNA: TGTGCCAGCAGCTTAGGAGGGTATGGAAACACCATATATTTT
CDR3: CASSLGGYGNTIYF

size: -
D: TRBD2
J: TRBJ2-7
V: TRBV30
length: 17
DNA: TGTGCCTGGAGTAACGAGAGAGGACTAGCGAGAGCCTACGAGCAGTACTTC
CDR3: CAWSNERGLARAYEQYF

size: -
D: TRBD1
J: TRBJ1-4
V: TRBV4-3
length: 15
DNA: TGCGCCAGCAGCCAAGCAGGGGGAACTAATGAAAAACTGTTTTTT
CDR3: CASSQAGGTNEKLFF

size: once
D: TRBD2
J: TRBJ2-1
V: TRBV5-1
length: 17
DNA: TGCGCCAGCAGCTCCTACCTAGCGGGGGACCCCTACAATGAGCAGTTCTTC
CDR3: CASSSYLAGDPYNEQFF

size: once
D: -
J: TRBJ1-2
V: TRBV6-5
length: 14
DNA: TGTGCCAGCAGTTATGGTAGTGAGGGGGATGGCTACACCTTC
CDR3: CASSYGSEGDGYTF

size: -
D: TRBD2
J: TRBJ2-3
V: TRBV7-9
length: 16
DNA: TGTGCCAGCAGCTCGAGGGAGCGGGGATACACAGATACGCAGTATTTT
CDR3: CASSSRERGYTDTQYF

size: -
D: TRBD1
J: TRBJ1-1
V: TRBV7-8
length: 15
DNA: TGTGCCACCAGATCCTCGGGACAGGGCTACACTGAAGCTTTCTTT
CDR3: CATRSSGQGYTEAFF

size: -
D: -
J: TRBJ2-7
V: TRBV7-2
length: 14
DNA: TGTGCCAGCAGCTTAGCGAACAGGGCCTACGAGCAGTACTTC
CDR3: CASSLANRAYEQYF

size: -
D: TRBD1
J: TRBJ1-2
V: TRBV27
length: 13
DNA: TGTGCCAGCCGGGACAGTCACCTGGCTGGCTACACCTTC
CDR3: CASRDSHLAGYTF

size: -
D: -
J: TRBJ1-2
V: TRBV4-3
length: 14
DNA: TGCGCCAGCAGCCTACTCAGACAGGTCTATGGCTACACCTTC
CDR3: CASSLLRQVYGYTF

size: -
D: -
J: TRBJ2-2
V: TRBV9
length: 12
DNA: TGTGCCAGCAGCGTAGATATCGGGGAGCTGTTTTTT
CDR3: CASSVDIGELFF

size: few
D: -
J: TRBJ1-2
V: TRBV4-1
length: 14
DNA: TGCGCCAGCAGCCAAGTCCGGACAGCCTATGGCTACACCTTC
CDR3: CASSQVRTAYGYTF

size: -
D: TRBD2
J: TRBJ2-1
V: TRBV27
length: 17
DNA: TGTGCCAGCACCTATTTGAGAGCGGGGGAAGGATACAATGAGCAGTTCTTC
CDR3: CASTYLRAGEGYNEQFF

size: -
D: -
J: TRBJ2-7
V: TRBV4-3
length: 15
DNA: TGCGCCAGCAGCCAAGGCCAGGGGGGATACTACGAGCAGTACTTC
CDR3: CASSQGQGGYYEQYF

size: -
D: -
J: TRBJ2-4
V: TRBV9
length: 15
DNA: TGTGCCAGCAGCGTAGGTGGCCTAGGGGAAAACATTCAGTACTTC
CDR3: CASSVGGLGENIQYF

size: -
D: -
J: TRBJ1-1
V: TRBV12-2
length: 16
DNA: TGTGCAAGTCGCTTAGGCGAACTTGACCCTAGGACTGAAGCTTTCTTT
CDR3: CASRLGELDPRTEAFF

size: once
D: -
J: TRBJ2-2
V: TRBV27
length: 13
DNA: TGTGCCAGCCACCCAGGTTGGCCCGGGGAGCTGTTTTTT
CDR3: CASHPGWPGELFF

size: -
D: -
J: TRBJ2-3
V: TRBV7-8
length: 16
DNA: TGTGCCAGCAGCACGCCTGCAGGGGACCTCACAGATACGCAGTATTTT
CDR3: CASSTPAGDLTDTQYF

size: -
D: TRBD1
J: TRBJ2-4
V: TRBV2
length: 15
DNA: TGTGCCAGCAGGGGACAGGGGATCTCCAAAAACATTCAGTACTTC
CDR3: CASRGQGISKNIQYF

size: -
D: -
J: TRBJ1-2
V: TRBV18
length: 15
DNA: TGTGCCAGCTCACCCGACGGAGGGACTAACTATGGCTACACCTTC
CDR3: CASSPDGGTNYGYTF

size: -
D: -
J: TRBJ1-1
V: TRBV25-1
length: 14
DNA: TGTGCCAGCAGTGAACGCTACGGACAGTCTCAAGCTTTCTTT
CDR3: CASSERYGQSQAFF

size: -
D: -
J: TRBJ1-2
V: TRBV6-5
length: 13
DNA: TGTGCCAGCAGTTCCGGGACATACTATGGCTACACCTTC
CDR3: CASSSGTYYGYTF

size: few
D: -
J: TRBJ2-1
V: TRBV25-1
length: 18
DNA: TGTGCCAGCAGTGAAAGGGGGGGAGGGGGGCAGGGTTCCAATGAGCAGTTCTTC
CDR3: CASSERGGGGQGSNEQFF

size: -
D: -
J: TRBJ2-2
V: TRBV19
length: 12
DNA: TGTGCCAGTAGTGATAGTACCTGGGAGCTGTTTTTT
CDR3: CASSDSTWELFF

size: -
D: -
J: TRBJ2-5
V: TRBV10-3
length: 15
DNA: TGTGCCATCAGTTCTCTTGCGGGACAGCAAGAGACCCAGTACTTC
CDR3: CAISSLAGQQETQYF

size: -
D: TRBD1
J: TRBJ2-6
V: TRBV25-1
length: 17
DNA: TGTGCCAGCAGCCACGGGGGGACAGGGTCTGGGGCCAACGTCCTGACTTTC
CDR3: CASSHGGTGSGANVLTF

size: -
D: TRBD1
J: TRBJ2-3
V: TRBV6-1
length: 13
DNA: TGTGCCAGCAGGGGACAGAGCACAGATACGCAGTATTTT
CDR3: CASRGQSTDTQYF

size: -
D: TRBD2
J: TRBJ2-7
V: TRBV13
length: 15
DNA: TGTGCCAGCAGCTCCTTCGGGACTAGCGGCTACGAGCAGTACTTC
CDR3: CASSSFGTSGYEQYF

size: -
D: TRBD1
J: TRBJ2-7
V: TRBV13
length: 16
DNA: TGTGCCAGCAGCCATTCCGGGACAGGGATGTTCTACGAGCAGTACTTC
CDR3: CASSHSGTGMFYEQYF

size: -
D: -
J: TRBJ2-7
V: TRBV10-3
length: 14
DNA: TGTGCCATCAGTGATATAGGGGGGGGCTACGAGCAGTACTTC
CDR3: CAISDIGGGYEQYF

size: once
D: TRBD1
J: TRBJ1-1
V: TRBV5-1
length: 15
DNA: TGCGCCAGCAGCATACGAACAGGGGGCGGAGGTGAAGCTTTCTTT
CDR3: CASSIRTGGGGEAFF

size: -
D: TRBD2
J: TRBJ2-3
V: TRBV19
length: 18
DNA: TGTGCCAGTAGTATAGGAGTCGGCGGGGGGGCCGAAACAGATACGCAGTATTTT
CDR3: CASSIGVGGGAETDTQYF

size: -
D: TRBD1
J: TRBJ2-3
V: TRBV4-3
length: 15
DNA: TGCGCCAGCAGCCAAGGACAGGGGAACACAGATACGCAGTATTTT
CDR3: CASSQGQGNTDTQYF

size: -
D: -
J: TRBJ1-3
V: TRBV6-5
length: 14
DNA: TGTGCCAGCAGTTTTTCCGGAGGCCCAAACACCATATATTTT
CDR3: CASSFSGGPNTIYF

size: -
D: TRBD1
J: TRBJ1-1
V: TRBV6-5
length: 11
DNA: TGTGCCAGTCAGGGGGGTACTGAAGCTTTCTTT
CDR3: CASQGGTEAFF

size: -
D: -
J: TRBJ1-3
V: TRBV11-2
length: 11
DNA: TGTGCCAGCAGCTTAGCGGACACCATATATTTT
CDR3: CASSLADTIYF

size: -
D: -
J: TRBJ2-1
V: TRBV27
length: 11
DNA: TGTGCCAGCAGTTTCTTCAATGAGCAGTTCTTC
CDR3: CASSFFNEQFF